The T cell receptor (beta chain) under discussion was sequenced for a study of blood T cell repertoires in COVID-19. About the research overall: Both acute and convalescent COVID-19 samples were obtained from the United States, Italy and Spain.

Unmatched junction bases numbered 9, after V lost 3 bases and J lost 6 bases. The CDR3 extends over 15 amino acids. CDR1 is MNHEY, CDR2 SVGAGI, per germline. This table comes from immunoSEQ multiplex PCR, and its TCRdb copy is limited to in-frame clones, with some not included. The sample gives a few hundred thousand clones, about 83% of which show up once; about 6% is in the top ten. Sequencing was done on a sample of peripheral blood. V is TRBV6-5 and J is TRBJ2-7, with 9 bases lining up with TRBD1. The origin of this receptor is a man aged 55 to 70 who had recovered from COVID-19. This CDR3 is CASSYLGQGNTEQYF. CDR3 sequence (DNA): TGTGCCAGCAGTTATTTAGGACAGGGGAACACCGAGCAGTACTTC.